The 8 T cell receptor beta chains given below trace back to one sample, sequenced in a study of tumor and adjacent non-tumor tissue in lung cancer. A modified ARM-PCR protocol with three rounds of nested PCR amplified TCRbeta. TCRdb redid the calling of the multiplex PCR reads with MiXCR, one entry per CDR3 protein. The sample carries 84,000 or so distinct CDR3 sequences, around 65% recorded once. The template was RNA from unsorted bulk tissue. Sequences were obtained from lung tumor tissue. These receptor sequences come from a man between 65 and 85 years old with non-small cell lung cancer.

Notes on this clonotype: A junction end diverges from the germline sequence, so it may reflect a read error. The chain uses TRBV7-8 and TRBJ2-1; TRBD2 aligns across 9 bases. CDR3 length: 18 amino acids. CDR1 and CDR2 from the germline V gene are SGHVS and FQNEAQ. CDR3 sequence: CASSLARLQREEDNDQFF. The CDR3, as DNA: TGTGCTAGCAGCTTAGCAAGGTTACAGCGGGAGGAGGACAATGACCAGTTTTTC.

The gene calls are TRBV6-5 and TRBJ2-2; D ambiguous. The V gene lost 6 bases and the J gene lost 7 bases, with 12 bases spanning the gap. CDR1 and CDR2 (germline): MNHEY, SVGAGI. This CDR3 contains 13 residues. This CDR3 is CASSYTVFGELFF. The CDR3, as DNA: TGTGCCAGCAGCTACACCGTATTCGGGGAGCTGTTTTTT.

Many counts were recorded for this clonotype. The J gene is TRBJ2-2, the V gene TRBV20-1, with D maybe TRBD2 (5 bases). V lost 4 bases to trimming and J lost 4 bases, with 10 bases between them. Per germline, CDR1 DFQATT and CDR2 SNEGSKA (reference sequence). This CDR3 is 13 amino acids long. This CDR3 reads CSAKVRGTGELFF. The CDR3 DNA reads TGCAGTGCTAAAGTTCGGGGCACCGGGGAGCTGTTTTTT.

Of note for this clonotype: The germline gene is not matched at one end of the junction; a read error may be the cause. The chain recombines TRBV4-1 with TRBJ2-7, with 11 bases that match TRBD2. This CDR3 has 16 residues. The germline CDR1 and CDR2 sequences are MGHRA and YSYEKL. The CDR3 sequence is CVSSQIVTSGGYEQYF. The CDR3 region has the DNA TGCGTCAGCAGCCAAATTGTCACTAGCGGGGGTTACGAGCAGTACTTC.

Of note for this clonotype: A junction boundary mismatches the germline segment, possibly from a read error. This chain connects TRBV5-1 to TRBJ2-7, with a weak D call TRBD2 (7 bases). The CDR3 is made up of 13 amino acids. CDR1 is SGHRS and CDR2 is YFSETQ in the germline V gene. Written as DNA, the CDR3 is TGCGCCAGCAGCCCGGGGGGCCTCCACGAGCAGCACTTC. The encoded protein is CASSPGGLHEQHF.

On this clonotype: One end of the junction is discordant with germline, which a read error may explain. The genes are TRBV12-3 or TRBV12-4 and TRBJ1-5; 8 bases map to TRBD1. This CDR3 is built from 15 residues. The CDR3 sequence: CAISATGGRYRPQHF. The DNA for the CDR3 is TGTGCCATCAGTGCTACAGGGGGAAGGTATCGGCCCCAGCATTTT.

This clonotype was picked up many times. The chain links TRBV28 to TRBJ2-5; TRBD1 agrees at 8 bases. The CDR3 covers 13 residues. Germline CDR1 reads MDHEN; CDR2 reads SYDVKM. V dropped 6 bases and J dropped 7; count of bases not matched to a gene: 7. This CDR3 reads CASSRQGPWTQYF. In nucleotides, the CDR3 is TGTGCCAGCAGCCGACAGGGGCCTTGGACCCAGTACTTC.

The sample holds many counts of this clonotype. This chain joins TRBV5-1 and TRBJ1-6; 8 bases line up with TRBD1. Germline V gene sequence: CDR1 SGHRS, CDR2 YFSETQ. J lost 8 bases, V lost 1 base, and 8 bases had no gene match. The CDR3 length is 16 residues. The CDR3 protein is CASSLTRGQGYSPLHF. CDR3 DNA sequence: TGCGCCAGCAGCTTGACCCGTGGACAGGGTTATTCACCCCTCCACTTT.